A single sample is the source of the 4 T cell receptor beta chains below, sequenced in a study of T cells in Graves' hyperthyroidism and ophthalmopathy (dated by TCRdb to between 2018 and 2021). Library construction relied on multiplex PCR. Reads for this sample came from an Illumina HiSeq 2000. TCR beta CDR3 regions were amplified from RNA transcripts. A first-round RT-PCR of the TCR CDR3 used the HTBI primer set with the Qiagen OneStep RT-PCR kit. Clones were called with MiXCR by TCRdb after fastp trimmed the public reads at Q25, and only in-frame beta chains were retained. Each CDR3 protein appears once, grouped with its most common genes and DNA. Counted in this sample were a few hundred thousand distinct CDR3 sequences; less than 20% of them appeared once. The ten top clones hold around 7.3% of the sample. The source material was blood. The receptors were sampled from a woman aged 25-40 years with Graves' hyperthyroidism.

This clonotype was seen a few times. The CDR3 loop reads CASSALSQGPSGANVLTF. Written as DNA, the CDR3 is TGTGCCAGCAGCGCACTCTCACAGGGTCCCTCTGGGGCCAACGTCCTGACTTTC. The V and J genes are TRBV2 and TRBJ2-6, with TRBD1 as a possible D gene (6 bases). The CDR3 is 18 residues long. Germline CDR1 SNHLY, CDR2 FYNNEI. Trimming took off 6 bases at V and 0 bases at J, with 18 bases between the two ends.

The J gene is TRBJ2-6, the V gene TRBV5-1; D unclear. Trimming cost V 4 bases and J 1 base, with 15 bases left between them. Germline V gives CDR1 SGHRS, CDR2 YFSETQ. The CDR3 has 17 amino acids. The CDR3: CASSQRTVSSGANVLTF. CDR3 nucleotide sequence: TGCGCCAGCAGCCAACGGACGGTCTCTTCTGGGGCCAACGTCCTGACTTTC.

This clonotype was found a few times. This chain connects TRBV5-6 to TRBJ2-3; weak D call: TRBD2 (6 bases). V was clipped by 4 bases and J by 2 bases, with 14 bases between them. Germline V gene lookup returns CDR1 SGHDT and CDR2 YYEEEE. The CDR3 sequence is 15 residues long. The CDR3 is CASSQVWRDTDTQYF. CDR3 sequence (DNA): TGTGCCAGCAGCCAGGTTTGGCGGGACACAGATACGCAGTATTTT.

The chain carries TRBV4-2 and TRBJ2-7, with 7 bases aligning to TRBD1. Germline loops: CDR1 LGHNA, CDR2 YNFKEQ. This CDR3 is 15 amino acids long. Losses at the gene ends were 0 bases for V and 5 bases for J; bases not matched to a gene: 7. The CDR3 is CASSQDRGQSHEQYF. The CDR3 DNA reads TGTGCCAGCAGCCAAGATAGGGGACAGAGCCACGAGCAGTACTTC.